Presented here are 11 T cell receptor beta chains from one specimen sequenced in a study of identical twins. Via MiXCR, TCRdb re-called the 5' RACE reads, giving one row per CDR3 protein. Here the sample spans 500,000 or so distinct CDR3 sequences, more than 13% being singletons. This sample was also put to use in a study of yellow fever vaccine responses in identical twins.

Sequenced sample: CD4+ T cells sorted from blood. The receptors originated from a woman between 18 and 29 years old in good health.

The V gene is TRBV28, the J gene TRBJ2-2; D remains ambiguous. CDR1 MDHEN and CDR2 SYDVKM come from the germline V gene. Deletions cut 3 bases from V and 3 bases from J, with 8 bases between. The CDR3 is 14 amino acids. CDR3 loop: CASSFRRDTGELFF. DNA for the CDR3: TGTGCCAGCAGTTTCCGTCGGGACACCGGGGAGCTGTTTTTT.

CDR3 residues: CASSFLSGRAAGTQYF. CDR3 sequence (DNA): TGTGCCAGCAGCTTCCTTAGCGGGAGGGCCGCAGGCACGCAGTATTTT. The rearrangement joins TRBV5-5 to TRBJ2-3; 11 bases are shared with TRBD2. Germline CDR1 and CDR2: SGHKS and YYEKEE (reference sequence). This CDR3 is built from 16 residues. The V gene end was trimmed by 2 bases and the J gene end by 9 bases; junction bases not matched to a gene: 11.

V is TRBV12-3 or TRBV12-4 and J is TRBJ2-7; D is perhaps TRBD1 (6 bases). Between the trimmed V and J ends, which lost 1 base and 4 bases, there was a span of 14 bases. CDR3 length: 15 amino acids. The CDR3 nucleotides are TGTGCCAGCAGTTTAGAGCCGGGACAAATATACGAGCAGTACTTC. As protein: CASSLEPGQIYEQYF.

This clonotype has a handful of counts. This chain links TRBV27 with TRBJ2-3, with 12 bases that match TRBD2. From germline, CDR1 is MNHEY and CDR2 SMNVEV (reference sequence). The length of the CDR3 is 16 residues. V was clipped by 5 bases and J by 1 base; unmatched bases: 4. The CDR3 here is CASSIRLAGGTDTQYF. CDR3 DNA sequence: TGTGCCAGCAGTATCCGACTAGCGGGAGGCACAGATACGCAGTATTTT.

The chain is built from TRBV20-1 and TRBJ2-6, with D maybe TRBD2 (6 bases). The germline V gene has CDR1 DFQATT and CDR2 SNEGSKA (reference sequence). V was trimmed by 3 bases and J by 2 bases, leaving 8 bases between them. This CDR3 has 14 amino acids. The CDR3 nucleotides read TGCAGTGCTAGGGAGGGGACTGGGGCCAACGTCCTGACTTTC. Protein: CSAREGTGANVLTF.

The chain carries TRBV20-1 and TRBJ2-1; TRBD2 agrees at 10 bases. Germline assignment: CDR1 DFQATT and CDR2 SNEGSKA (reference sequence). The CDR3 spans 15 residues. Trimming at V came to 3 bases and at J to 4 bases, leaving 6 bases not matched to a gene. DNA for the CDR3: TGCAGTGCTAGTCGACTAGCGGGTAGTTACAATGAGCAGTTCTTC. Translating gives CSASRLAGSYNEQFF.

The chain carries TRBV3-1 and TRBJ2-1; D gene unclear. The V end lost 2 bases, the J end lost 0 bases, and 8 bases lay between the germline ends. CDR1 is LGHDT, CDR2 YNNKEL, per germline (reference sequence). The CDR3 runs to 15 residues. The CDR3 bases are TGTGCCAGCAGCCAACCGGGTCGCTCCTACAATGAGCAGTTCTTC. Its translation: CASSQPGRSYNEQFF.

This chain connects TRBV11-2 to TRBJ2-2, with unresolved D. CDR1 is SGHAT and CDR2 is FQNNGV in the germline V gene. Trimming cost V 2 bases and J 4 bases, with 8 bases left between them. The CDR3 runs 14 residues. CDR3 bases: TGTGCCAGCAGCTTAACGACTTCCACCGGGGAGCTGTTTTTT. Amino acids: CASSLTTSTGELFF.

The gene calls are TRBV9 and TRBJ1-3; D unclear. The germline V and J ends were trimmed by 0 bases and 0 bases, with 7 bases remaining between them. This CDR3 is 15 amino acids long. Germline assignment: CDR1 SGDLS and CDR2 YYNGEE. For the CDR3, the DNA is TGTGCCAGCAGCGTAGGTGAATTCTCTGGAAACACCATATATTTT. As protein: CASSVGEFSGNTIYF.

The table lists this clonotype with a few counts. The chain combines TRBV5-1 with TRBJ2-7; no reliable D call. Trimming took 3 bases from V and 3 from J, leaving 7 bases between them. Germline values: CDR1 SGHRS, CDR2 YFSETQ. The CDR3 is 12 residues long. The CDR3 DNA follows: TGCGCCAGCAGCTCTCTGGGCTACGAGCAGTACTTC. Amino acid sequence: CASSSLGYEQYF.

In its sample, this clonotype was seen a few times. The rearrangement links TRBV19 to TRBJ2-7, with 11 bases lining up with TRBD2. Looked up from germline, CDR1 is LNHDA and CDR2 is SQIVND (reference sequence). The CDR3 runs 17 residues. V was pared by 4 bases and J by 4 bases, with 12 bases of the junction left unmatched. CDR3 protein: CASSTTSLAGVGYEQYF. CDR3 sequence (DNA): TGTGCCAGTAGTACCACTTCACTAGCGGGAGTAGGTTACGAGCAGTACTTC.